This T cell receptor (beta chain) is drawn from a study of blood T cells in healthy people across ages. A J-beta primer mix and a sample-barcoded 5' primer were used in a second PCR of roughly 6 to 12 cycles. TCRdb recomputed calls from the 5' RACE reads with MiXCR, one row per CDR3 protein. In the table there are about 1.5 million distinct CDR3 sequences, about 45% of which are singletons. PBMCs, at least 7 million per sample, were isolated. This clonotype has more than one count but fewer than ten. The V gene lost 4 bases and the J gene lost 1 base, with 12 bases spanning the gap. The germline gives CDR1 DFQATT, CDR2 SNEGSKA (reference sequence). This CDR3 spans 14 amino acids.

Source material: blood. V usage is TRBV20-1 and J usage is TRBJ2-3, with D perhaps TRBD1 or TRBD2 (5 bases each). The clonotype comes from a woman aged 18-29 years in good health. Here the CDR3 DNA reads TGCAGTGCTAAGAAGGGGCGGGGCACAGATACGCAGTATTTT. It specifies CSAKKGRGTDTQYF.